The 13 T cell receptor beta chains reported below all come from one sample, sequenced in a study of T cells in Graves' hyperthyroidism and ophthalmopathy. Researchers amplified the TCR beta CDR3 regions from RNA transcripts. Using the HTBI primer set, a first-round RT-PCR was run on the TCR CDR3. TCRdb reanalysed the multiplex PCR reads using MiXCR and keeps one entry per CDR3 protein. The sample has 450,000 to 650,000 distinct CDR3 sequences; 14% are singletons. The sequencing sample was made of blood. The receptors shown here come from a woman under 30 with Graves' ophthalmopathy.

This clonotype was seen more than once but under ten times. CDR3 nucleotides: TGTGCCACCAGTGAGGCGGGGCTAGCCCCATTTGGTGGTACGCAGTATTTT. Translating gives CATSEAGLAPFGGTQYF. This chain connects TRBV24-1 to TRBJ2-3, with TRBD2 as a possible D gene (6 bases). This CDR3 has 17 amino acids. Germline CDR1 is KGHDR and CDR2 is SFDVKD. V lost 4 bases and J lost 8, with 24 bases in between.

In DNA, the CDR3 is TGTGCTAGTGCTCGACAGGGACAGCTGCGGCCGGAGCTGTTTTTT. Amino acid sequence: CASARQGQLRPELFF. J is TRBJ2-2 and V is TRBV12-5; 7 bases are shared with TRBD1. Germline CDR1 reads LGHNT; CDR2 reads FRNRAP. V was pared by 7 bases and J by 10 bases, with 15 bases of the junction left unmatched. The CDR3 length is 15 residues.

A remark on this clonotype: One end of the junction does not line up with germline, which may come from a read error. The chain links TRBV13 to TRBJ1-1, with a weak D call TRBD1 (6 bases). Germline CDR1 and CDR2: PRHDT and FYEKMQ (reference sequence). There are 14 residues in the CDR3. The CDR3 nucleotides read TGTGCCAACAGCTTAGAAGGGGGAGGGACTGAAGCTTTCTTT. It codes for CANSLEGGGTEAFF.

The chain employs TRBV7-9 and TRBJ2-3; D uncertain. With 5 bases removed from V and 6 bases from J, the gap between germline ends came to 9 bases. CDR3 length: 12 amino acids. Germline CDR1 SEHNR, CDR2 FQNEAQ (reference sequence). CDR3 loop: CASSRQTDTQYF. The CDR3, as DNA: TGTGCCAGCAGCAGGCAAACGGATACGCAGTATTTT.

This clonotype has at least ten counts. The J gene is TRBJ2-1, the V gene TRBV28; TRBD2 agrees at 7 bases. The CDR3 spans 18 residues. V was clipped by 2 bases and J by 5 bases; unmatched bases: 15. The germline CDR1 and CDR2 sequences are MDHEN and SYDVKM. This chain's CDR3 is CASSLGQCGGRSDNEQFF. In DNA, the CDR3 is TGTGCCAGCAGTTTAGGTCAGTGTGGCGGGAGATCGGACAATGAGCAGTTCTTC.

Only a few counts were recorded for this clonotype. The CDR3 loop is CASSLFQGPDTIYF. Written as DNA, the CDR3 is TGTGCCAGCAGTTTATTCCAGGGACCGGACACCATATATTTT. This chain joins TRBV28 and TRBJ1-3; TRBD1 is a possible D gene (5 bases). V was pared by 1 base and J by 8 bases, with 12 bases between. The germline gives CDR1 MDHEN, CDR2 SYDVKM. There are 14 residues in the CDR3.

This clonotype occurred a few times. V gene TRBV19 combines with J gene TRBJ1-1; 8 bases map to TRBD1. Germline CDR1 reads LNHDA; CDR2 reads SQIVND (reference sequence). The CDR3 consists of 15 residues. With V trimmed by 5 bases and J by 4 bases, 9 bases remained unmatched. CDR3 in amino acids: CASSADRVGGTEAFF. As DNA, the CDR3 is TGTGCCAGTAGTGCGGACAGGGTTGGGGGCACTGAAGCTTTCTTT.

This clonotype was counted many times. The gene calls are TRBV7-3 and TRBJ2-5; 7 bases are a match to TRBD1. In germline, CDR1 is SGHTA, CDR2 FQGTGA. The trim removed 1 base at V and 5 bases at J, leaving 4 bases unmatched. The CDR3 totals 14 residues. CDR3 in amino acids: CASSLNRGSETQYF. The CDR3 DNA reads TGTGCCAGCAGCTTAAACAGGGGCAGCGAGACCCAGTACTTC.

This clonotype came up many times. The chain has TRBV11-3 and TRBJ2-5; 11 bases align to TRBD2. This CDR3 spans 17 amino acids. The germline V gene encodes CDR1 SGHNT and CDR2 YENEEA. V trimming: 1 base; J trimming: 2 bases; junction bases outside the gene matches: 6. The DNA for the CDR3 is TGTGCCAGCAGCTTAGGACTAGCGGGGACCCTTCAAGAGACCCAGTACTTC. It codes for CASSLGLAGTLQETQYF.

This clonotype was seen ten or more times. The chain recombines TRBV28 with TRBJ1-5; D remains unclear. Germline CDR1 and CDR2: MDHEN and SYDVKM. Trimming took off 2 bases at V and 1 base at J, with 12 bases between the two ends. The CDR3 covers 16 residues. Here the CDR3 reads CASSLKRLTSNQPQHF. The CDR3 DNA sequence: TGTGCCAGCAGTTTAAAGAGACTCACCAGCAATCAGCCCCAGCATTTT.

This clonotype was detected ten times or more. V and J are TRBV7-9 and TRBJ2-7; possibly TRBD1 for D (6 bases). Germline values: CDR1 SEHNR, CDR2 FQNEAQ (reference sequence). V lost 6 bases to trimming and J lost 4 bases, with 13 bases between them. The CDR3 has 13 amino acids. In DNA form, the CDR3 reads TGTGCCAGCAGGTCAAAGGGGGAGTACGAGCAGTACTTC. Amino acids: CASRSKGEYEQYF.

This chain connects TRBV14 to TRBJ2-1, with D possibly TRBD2 on 6 matching bases. V was trimmed by 3 bases and J by 3 bases, leaving 12 bases between them. Germline assignment: CDR1 SGHDN and CDR2 FVKESK. The CDR3 is 15 amino acids. CDR3 sequence: CASSHLGSGYNEQFF. The CDR3 nucleotides read TGTGCCAGCAGCCACCTCGGGAGCGGCTACAATGAGCAGTTCTTC.

This clonotype was counted at least ten times. DNA of the CDR3: TGTGCCAGCAGTCCGGGCCCCGGGGGAGAGACCCAGTACTTC. Translating gives CASSPGPGGETQYF. The J gene is TRBJ2-5, the V gene TRBV28, with D maybe TRBD2 (6 bases). The ends were cut back, 5 bases at V and 4 bases at J, with 14 bases in the middle. The CDR3 length is 14 residues. The germline V gene encodes CDR1 MDHEN and CDR2 SYDVKM.